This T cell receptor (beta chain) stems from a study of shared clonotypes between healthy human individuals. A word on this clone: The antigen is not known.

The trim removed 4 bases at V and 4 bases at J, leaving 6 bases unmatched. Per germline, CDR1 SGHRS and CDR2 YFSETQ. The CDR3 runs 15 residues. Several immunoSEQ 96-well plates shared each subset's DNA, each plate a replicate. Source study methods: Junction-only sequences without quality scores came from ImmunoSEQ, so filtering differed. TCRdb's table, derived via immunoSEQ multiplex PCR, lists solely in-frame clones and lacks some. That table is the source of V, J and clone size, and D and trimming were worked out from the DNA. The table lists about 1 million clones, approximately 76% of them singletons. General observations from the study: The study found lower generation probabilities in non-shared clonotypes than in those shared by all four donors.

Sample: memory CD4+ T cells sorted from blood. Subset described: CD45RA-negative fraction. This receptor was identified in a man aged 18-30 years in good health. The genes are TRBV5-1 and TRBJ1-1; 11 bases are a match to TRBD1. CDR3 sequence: CASSEPGTGGTEAFF. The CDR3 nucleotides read TGCGCCAGCAGCGAACCCGGGACAGGGGGCACTGAAGCTTTCTTT.